Included here is one TCR beta chain sequence, with context. The data were obtained in a study of control samples from healthy donors and cancer patients. The ends were cut back, 7 bases at V and 0 bases at J, with 16 bases in the middle. Germline values: CDR1 MNHEY, CDR2 SMNVEV (reference sequence). The CDR3 length is 16 residues. Only in-frame clones appear in the TCRdb table, and some are missing; sequencing was by immunoSEQ multiplex PCR. The table records 20,000 or so clones, roughly 91% of them present only once. The receptor's source is a woman in her sixties or seventies with head and neck cancer. The chain employs TRBV27 and TRBJ2-1; possibly TRBD1 for D (8 bases). The sample comprised PBMCs. CDR3 in amino acids: CASNRGGTSSYNEQFF. The CDR3 bases are TGTGCCAGCAACAGGGGGGGGACTTCCTCCTACAATGAGCAGTTCTTC.